The T cell receptor (beta chain) under discussion was sequenced for a study of CD8 T cells in Susac syndrome. General study points: CD8+ clonal expansion in Susac was maximal in TEMRA cells and in active patients.

Random hexamers were used to reverse transcribe an amount of about 0.5 to 1 ug RNA. The amplification used immunoSEQ multiplex PCR on TCR beta CDR3; it spanned 54 Vbeta and 13 Jbeta. TCRdb passed the immunoSEQ multiplex PCR reads through MiXCR, listing each CDR3 protein once. This sample has roughly 110,000 distinct CDR3 sequences, with 94% found just once. Trimming removed 4 bases at V and 2 bases at J, with 13 bases between. Germline assignment: CDR1 SGDLS and CDR2 YYNGEE. The CDR3 loop spans 14 amino acids. A note on this clonotype: Its antigen remains unidentified.

The sequenced target, TCR beta, came from blood CD8+ and CD4+ T cells. TEMRA cells were FACS-enriched, while CD8+ and CD4+ T cells were negatively isolated. The source of this sequence is a human donor with Susac syndrome. This chain joins TRBV9 and TRBJ2-7, with D perhaps TRBD2 (6 bases). The sample taken for sequencing was CD8+ T cells from PBMCs. In DNA form, the CDR3 reads TGTGCCAGCAGCCCGGGGGACTTCACCTACGAGCAGTACTTC. Translating it yields CASSPGDFTYEQYF.